These T cell receptor beta chains were read from a single sample in a study of control samples from healthy donors and cancer patients. The protocol was immunoSEQ multiplex PCR, while the TCRdb copy is restricted to in-frame clones and leaves out a portion. The sample shows 210,000 or so clones, about 90% of them seen only once. The source material was blood. The receptors shown here come from a man in his thirties or forties in good health. The CDR3 runs from the conserved cysteine through the conserved F or W. A D gene is named only where the DNA matches it firmly. Clone sizes are given selectively: once, few, many, or a class where the clone is expanded.

CDR3aa: CASSPAFQETQYF; CDR3nt: TGTGCCAGCTCACCGGCGTTTCAAGAGACCCAGTACTTC; d_gene: NA; v_gene: TRBV18; j_gene: TRBJ2-5; abundance: NA
CDR3aa: CASSLVTWSDEAFF; CDR3nt: TGTGCCAGCAGCTTAGTTACGTGGTCAGACGAAGCTTTCTTT; d_gene: NA; v_gene: TRBV11-2; j_gene: TRBJ1-1; abundance: NA
CDR3aa: CASSPDATAVYGYTF; CDR3nt: TGTGCCAGCAGCCCAGATGCGACAGCAGTCTATGGCTACACCTTC; d_gene: NA; v_gene: TRBV14; j_gene: TRBJ1-2; abundance: NA
CDR3aa: CASSQGVQGDSPLHF; CDR3nt: TGCGCCAGCAGCCAAGGGGTTCAGGGGGATTCACCCCTCCACTTT; d_gene: TRBD1; v_gene: TRBV4-1; j_gene: TRBJ1-6; abundance: NA
CDR3aa: CASSLAGLAGLTYEQYF; CDR3nt: TGTGCCAGCAGCCTCGCGGGACTAGCGGGCCTAACCTACGAGCAGTACTTC; d_gene: TRBD2; v_gene: TRBV5-4; j_gene: TRBJ2-7; abundance: NA
CDR3aa: CASSLAVWTGGFTGELFF; CDR3nt: TGTGCCAGCAGCTTAGCGGTATGGACAGGGGGATTCACCGGGGAGCTGTTTTTT; d_gene: TRBD1; v_gene: TRBV11-3; j_gene: TRBJ2-2; abundance: NA
CDR3aa: CASSLAPTGGNEKLFF; CDR3nt: TGTGCCAGCAGCTTGGCCCCGACAGGGGGCAATGAAAAACTGTTTTTT; d_gene: TRBD1; v_gene: TRBV5-5; j_gene: TRBJ1-4; abundance: once
CDR3aa: CASSIEGRLAVGHEQFF; CDR3nt: TGTGCCAGTAGTATAGAGGGGCGGCTAGCGGTCGGTCATGAGCAGTTCTTC; d_gene: TRBD2; v_gene: TRBV19; j_gene: TRBJ2-1; abundance: few
CDR3aa: CASSRLTDTQYF; CDR3nt: TGTGCCAGTAGTAGACTCACAGATACGCAGTATTTT; d_gene: NA; v_gene: TRBV19; j_gene: TRBJ2-3; abundance: few
CDR3aa: CASRGHAVNTQYF; CDR3nt: TGTGCCAGCCGCGGGCACGCGGTGAATACGCAGTATTTT; d_gene: NA; v_gene: TRBV2; j_gene: TRBJ2-3; abundance: few
CDR3aa: CASSPRLRETGELFF; CDR3nt: TGTGCCAGCAGCCCCCGACTACGGGAAACCGGGGAGCTGTTTTTT; d_gene: NA; v_gene: TRBV7-9; j_gene: TRBJ2-2; abundance: NA
CDR3aa: CASLQGNSGNTIYF; CDR3nt: TGTGCCAGTTTGCAGGGGAACTCTGGAAACACCATATATTTT; d_gene: NA; v_gene: TRBV2; j_gene: TRBJ1-3; abundance: NA
CDR3aa: CASSQGPSYQPQHF; CDR3nt: TGCGCCAGCAGCCAAGGTCCCAGCTATCAGCCCCAGCATTTT; d_gene: NA; v_gene: TRBV4-1; j_gene: TRBJ1-5; abundance: few
CDR3aa: CAWSGPRSGGEKLFF; CDR3nt: TGTGCCTGGAGTGGGCCCCGCTCCGGCGGTGAAAAACTGTTTTTT; d_gene: NA; v_gene: TRBV30; j_gene: TRBJ1-4; abundance: NA
CDR3aa: CASSSSGWQPQHF; CDR3nt: TGTGCCAGCAGTTCGTCAGGGTGGCAGCCCCAGCATTTT; d_gene: NA; v_gene: TRBV12-3/TRBV12-4; j_gene: TRBJ1-5; abundance: NA
CDR3aa: CASSPGPLGGYGYTF; CDR3nt: TGTGCCAGCAGCCCCGGGCCCCTTGGTGGCTATGGCTACACCTTC; d_gene: NA; v_gene: TRBV9; j_gene: TRBJ1-2; abundance: NA
CDR3aa: CASSLGGRGQFF; CDR3nt: TGTGCCAGCAGCTTAGGAGGGCGTGGGCAGTTCTTC; d_gene: NA; v_gene: TRBV11-2; j_gene: TRBJ2-1; abundance: NA
CDR3aa: CASSPREGSSYNEQFF; CDR3nt: TGTGCCAGCAGCCCGCGCGAGGGGAGCTCCTACAATGAGCAGTTCTTC; d_gene: NA; v_gene: TRBV6-4; j_gene: TRBJ2-1; abundance: once
CDR3aa: CASGVRRGEQYF; CDR3nt: TGTGCCAGCGGGGTGCGCCGGGGGGAGCAGTACTTC; d_gene: NA; v_gene: TRBV6-5; j_gene: TRBJ2-7; abundance: NA
CDR3aa: CASSSDYGYTF; CDR3nt: TGCGCCAGCAGCTCAGACTATGGCTACACCTTC; d_gene: NA; v_gene: TRBV5-1; j_gene: TRBJ1-2; abundance: NA
CDR3aa: CASSERQGLNTEAFF; CDR3nt: TGTGCCAGCAGCGAAAGACAGGGTCTGAACACTGAAGCTTTCTTT; d_gene: TRBD1; v_gene: TRBV14; j_gene: TRBJ1-1; abundance: NA
CDR3aa: CASSEVLNSPLHF; CDR3nt: TGTGCCAGCAGTGAAGTCCTTAATTCACCCCTCCACTTT; d_gene: NA; v_gene: TRBV6-1; j_gene: TRBJ1-6; abundance: NA
CDR3aa: CASSVTGYEQYF; CDR3nt: TGTGCCAGCAGTGTGACAGGGTACGAGCAGTACTTC; d_gene: TRBD1; v_gene: TRBV25-1; j_gene: TRBJ2-7; abundance: NA
CDR3aa: CASSITQATTNEKLFF; CDR3nt: TGTGCCAGTAGTATTACCCAGGCGACAACTAATGAAAAACTGTTTTTT; d_gene: NA; v_gene: TRBV19; j_gene: TRBJ1-4; abundance: NA
CDR3aa: CASSLYEQYF; CDR3nt: TGTGCCAGCAGCCTCTACGAGCAGTACTTC; d_gene: NA; v_gene: TRBV12-1; j_gene: TRBJ2-7; abundance: NA
CDR3aa: CAGLGSNTQYF; CDR3nt: TGTGCCGGCCTGGGGTCAAATACGCAGTATTTT; d_gene: NA; v_gene: TRBV7-9; j_gene: TRBJ2-3; abundance: NA
CDR3aa: CASSIEGTIHQPQHF; CDR3nt: TGTGCCAGTAGTATTGAGGGGACGATTCATCAGCCCCAGCATTTT; d_gene: NA; v_gene: TRBV19; j_gene: TRBJ1-5; abundance: NA
CDR3aa: CASSTLGGAERIQYF; CDR3nt: TGTGCCAGTAGTACCCTCGGGGGGGCCGAGAGGATTCAGTACTTC; d_gene: TRBD2; v_gene: TRBV19; j_gene: TRBJ2-4; abundance: NA
CDR3aa: CASSLAGQGNEKLFF; CDR3nt: TGTGCCAGCAGCTTAGCCGGTCAGGGAAATGAAAAACTGTTTTTT; d_gene: NA; v_gene: TRBV11-2; j_gene: TRBJ1-4; abundance: few